A single TCR beta chain is shown here with its context. This sample is part of a study of control samples from healthy donors and cancer patients. Data came from immunoSEQ multiplex PCR; TCRdb stores just in-frame clones and leaves some out. The table lists under 80,000 clones, around 93% of them singletons. Per germline, CDR1 LNHDA and CDR2 SQIVND (reference sequence). The CDR3 is made up of 15 amino acids. Trimming took 5 bases from V and 3 from J; bases not matched to a gene: 8. This TCR was recovered from a woman aged 25-40 years in good health. The sequenced sample consisted of blood. The J gene is TRBJ1-2, the V gene TRBV19; 8 bases line up with TRBD1. The CDR3 coding sequence is TGTGCCAGTAGTGTCGACAGGGGACCGCACTATGGCTACACCTTC. It encodes CASSVDRGPHYGYTF.